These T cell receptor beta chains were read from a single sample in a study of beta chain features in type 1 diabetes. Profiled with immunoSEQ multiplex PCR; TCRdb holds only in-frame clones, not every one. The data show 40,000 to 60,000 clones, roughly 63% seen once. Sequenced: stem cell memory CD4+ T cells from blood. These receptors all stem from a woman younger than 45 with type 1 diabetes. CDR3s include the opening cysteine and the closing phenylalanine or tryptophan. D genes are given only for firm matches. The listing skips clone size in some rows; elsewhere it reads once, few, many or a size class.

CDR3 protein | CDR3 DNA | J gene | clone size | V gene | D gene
CASSLVSKDTQYF | TGCGCCAGCAGCTTGGTTAGCAAGGATACGCAGTATTTT | TRBJ2-3 | NA | TRBV5-1 | NA
CASSSTGSTTDTQYF | TGTGCCAGCAGCAGCACGGGTTCTACCACAGATACGCAGTATTTT | TRBJ2-3 | NA | TRBV25-1 | NA
CATEAGVSYEQYF | TGTGCCACGGAAGCCGGGGTCTCCTACGAGCAGTACTTC | TRBJ2-7 | NA | TRBV6-6 | NA
CASSPREGVETQYF | TGTGCCAGCAGTCCCCGTGAAGGGGTAGAGACCCAGTACTTC | TRBJ2-5 | few | TRBV6-5 | NA
CASSVGGTSFHEQYF | TGTGCCAGCAGCGTAGGCGGGACTAGCTTCCACGAGCAGTACTTC | TRBJ2-7 | NA | TRBV9 | TRBD2
CSVENTKNTEAFF | TGCAGCGTTGAAAACACAAAGAACACTGAAGCTTTCTTT | TRBJ1-1 | few | TRBV29-1 | NA
CASQENTEAFF | TGTGCCTCCCAGGAGAACACTGAAGCTTTCTTT | TRBJ1-1 | NA | TRBV30 | NA
CAWIRWTSGLGETQYF | TGTGCCTGGATAAGATGGACTAGCGGTCTAGGGGAGACCCAGTACTTC | TRBJ2-5 | NA | TRBV30 | TRBD2
CSVRRQGVMNTEAFF | TGCAGCGTACGACGACAGGGGGTCATGAACACTGAAGCTTTCTTT | TRBJ1-1 | NA | TRBV29-1 | TRBD1
CASSLGPAGANYGYTF | TGTGCCAGCAGCTTGGGGCCGGCAGGGGCAAACTATGGCTACACCTTC | TRBJ1-2 | NA | TRBV5-4 | NA
CASPGQGTGTDTQYF | TGTGCCTCCCCGGGCCAGGGAACGGGCACAGATACGCAGTATTTT | TRBJ2-3 | few | TRBV30 | NA